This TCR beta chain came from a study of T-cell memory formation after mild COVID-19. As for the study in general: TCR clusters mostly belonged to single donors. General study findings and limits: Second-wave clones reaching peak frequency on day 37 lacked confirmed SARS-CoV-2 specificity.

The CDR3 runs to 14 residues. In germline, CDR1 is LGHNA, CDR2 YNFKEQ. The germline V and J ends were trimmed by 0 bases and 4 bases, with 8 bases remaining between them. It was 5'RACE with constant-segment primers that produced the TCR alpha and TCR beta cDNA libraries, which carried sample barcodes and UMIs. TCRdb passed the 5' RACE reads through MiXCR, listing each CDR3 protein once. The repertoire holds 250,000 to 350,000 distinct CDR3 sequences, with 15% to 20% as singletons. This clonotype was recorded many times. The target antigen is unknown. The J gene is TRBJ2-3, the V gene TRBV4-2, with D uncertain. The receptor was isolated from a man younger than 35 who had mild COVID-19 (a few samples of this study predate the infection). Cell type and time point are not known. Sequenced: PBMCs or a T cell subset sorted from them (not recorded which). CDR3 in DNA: TGTGCCAGCAGCCAAGATTGGCTTTCAGATACGCAGTATTTT. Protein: CASSQDWLSDTQYF.